Below are 30 T cell receptor beta chains sequenced from a single sample in a study of breast tumors, draining lymph nodes, adjacent tissues. Samples came from axillary lymph nodes draining the breast cancer. TCRdb used MiXCR to reprocess the multiplex PCR reads, holding one entry per CDR3 protein. Among about 130,000 distinct CDR3 sequences listed, 21% were seen once. Material: axillary lymph node tissue. The receptors derive from a female donor with breast cancer. Some clones in this sample may be carry-over from other donors' samples.

This clonotype has at least ten counts. This chain joins TRBV19 and TRBJ2-7, with TRBD1 as a possible D gene (5 bases). This CDR3 is 14 amino acids long. V was cut by 4 bases and J by 2 bases, with 12 bases left in between. The germline V gene encodes CDR1 LNHDA and CDR2 SQIVND (reference sequence). The CDR3 DNA reads as TGTGCCAGTAGTACAGGGCCCTCGCCCTACGAGCAGTACTTC. It encodes CASSTGPSPYEQYF.

This clonotype was observed many times. CDR3 DNA sequence: TGTGCCTGGAGTCTATCCGGTAGTGGGACCCAGTACTTC. It yields the protein CAWSLSGSGTQYF. The chain recombines TRBV30 with TRBJ2-5; D call uncertain. In germline, CDR1 is GTSNPN, CDR2 SVGIG (reference sequence). This CDR3 spans 13 amino acids. Trimming stripped 2 bases from V and 7 bases from J, with 14 bases between.

This clonotype was found many times. This rearrangement joins TRBV9 to TRBJ2-7; D ambiguous. The CDR3 totals 15 residues. The V gene's germline CDR1 is SGDLS and CDR2 YYNGEE. V was trimmed by 2 bases and J by 0 bases, leaving 12 bases between them. The CDR3 nucleotides read TGTGCCAGCAGCGTCGATGGGTCCAGCTCCTACGAGCAGTACTTC. This encodes CASSVDGSSSYEQYF.

This clonotype was recorded at least ten times. The V and J genes are TRBV20-1 and TRBJ1-3; D gene ambiguous. V lost 0 bases to trimming and J lost 12 bases, with 18 bases between them. CDR3 length: 14 residues. From germline, CDR1 is DFQATT and CDR2 SNEGSKA (reference sequence). The CDR3 DNA follows: TGCAGTGCTAGAGATTTTCAGCCCGGACGGGTCATATATTTT. It codes for CSARDFQPGRVIYF.

This clonotype was seen repeatedly, ten times or more. The chain joins TRBV11-2 to TRBJ2-7, with D possibly matching TRBD2 (7 bases). The germline V gene encodes CDR1 SGHAT and CDR2 FQNNGV. The germline V and J ends were trimmed by 2 bases and 3 bases, with 11 bases remaining between them. This CDR3 spans 14 amino acids. CDR3 region: CASSLSGGFYEQYF. The CDR3, as DNA: TGTGCCAGCAGCTTATCGGGGGGCTTCTACGAGCAGTACTTC.

This clonotype was counted at least ten times. The rearrangement joins TRBV6-1 to TRBJ2-3, with a possible D match to TRBD2 (6 bases). The CDR3 totals 15 residues. CDR1 and CDR2 (germline): MNHNS, SASEGT. The V and J ends lost 3 bases and 5 bases respectively, with 15 bases between them. CDR3 DNA sequence: TGTGCCAGCAGTGACCGGGACCAAGCGGGAGATACGCAGTATTTT. Translation gives CASSDRDQAGDTQYF.

This clonotype was counted ten times or more. This chain links TRBV29-1 with TRBJ2-3; 13 bases are a match to TRBD2. Germline V gene sequence: CDR1 SQVTM, CDR2 ANQGSEA. J lost 3 bases, V lost 7 bases, and 4 bases had no gene match. This CDR3 is built from 14 residues. Written as DNA, the CDR3 is TGCAGCGCACCGGGACTAGCGGGGACAGATACGCAGTATTTT. Residues: CSAPGLAGTDTQYF.

Only a few counts were recorded for this clonotype. Being one base from a much bigger clone, this may be a read error. The chain joins TRBV6-1 to TRBJ1-6; D ambiguous. Per the germline V gene, CDR1 is MNHNS and CDR2 is SASEGT. The CDR3 consists of 14 residues. CDR3 protein: CASSEGLTGSPLRF. Written as DNA, the CDR3 is TGTGCCAGCAGTGAAGGTCTCACGGGGTCACCCCTCCGCTTT.

This clonotype was seen repeatedly, ten times or more. Here the CDR3 DNA reads TGCGCCACTACAGGGGGGTGGGGGGGCCAGAGGGAGACCCAGTACTTC. Translation gives CATTGGWGGQRETQYF. V is TRBV10-2 and J is TRBJ2-5; perhaps TRBD1 as D (8 bases). Trimming took off 10 bases at V and 5 bases at J, with 26 bases between the two ends. The CDR3 loop spans 16 amino acids. Germline CDR1 reads WSHSY; CDR2 reads SAAADI.

There are many counts of this clonotype. The chain is built from TRBV27 and TRBJ2-1, with a tentative D call TRBD2 (5 bases). With 2 bases removed from V and 1 base from J, the gap between germline ends came to 15 bases. The germline V gene encodes CDR1 MNHEY and CDR2 SMNVEV (reference sequence). CDR3 length: 17 amino acids. Here the CDR3 reads CASSLSVSGLSYNEQFF. For the CDR3, the DNA is TGTGCCAGCAGTTTAAGTGTGAGCGGCCTTTCCTACAATGAGCAGTTCTTC.

In regard to this clonotype: Since a much larger clone is just one base distant, this may be a read error. In nucleotides, the CDR3 is TGTGCCAGTAGTATACAGGGGGCACCTTTCTGTGGCTACACCTTC. This gives the protein CASSIQGAPFCGYTF. The chain recombines TRBV19 with TRBJ1-2; 8 positions match TRBD1. J gave up 7 bases and V 2 bases, and 9 bases lay outside the gene matches. The CDR3 totals 15 residues. Germline V gene sequence: CDR1 LNHDA, CDR2 SQIVND (reference sequence).

In regard to this clonotype: Likely a read error: the CDR3 ends without its conserved phenylalanine or tryptophan. The V and J genes are TRBV4-1 and TRBJ2-2; D might be TRBD2 (5 bases). The CDR3 is 15 residues long. The germline CDR1 and CDR2 sequences are MGHRA and YSYEKL. The V end was cut by 2 bases, the J end by 6 bases, with 13 bases between. The CDR3 coding sequence is TGCGCCAGCAGCCAAACGTGGACTGTCGCCGGGGAGCTGTTTGTT. Translation: CASSQTWTVAGELFV.

This clonotype was observed many times. The CDR3 loop is CASSGSDAHANYGYTF. Here the CDR3 DNA reads TGCGCCAGCAGCGGCTCGGACGCTCATGCTAACTATGGCTACACCTTC. The chain is built from TRBV5-1 and TRBJ1-2; the D is unclear. Germline CDR1 reads SGHRS; CDR2 reads YFSETQ. The V gene lost 4 bases and the J gene lost 0 bases, with 16 bases spanning the gap. The CDR3 loop spans 16 amino acids.

Only a few counts were recorded for this clonotype. The V gene is TRBV6-1, the J gene TRBJ1-4, with D uncertain. Germline lookup yields CDR1 MNHNS and CDR2 SASEGT. This CDR3 is 15 amino acids long. The V and J ends lost 2 bases and 4 bases respectively, with 11 bases between them. As DNA, the CDR3 is TGTGCCAGCAGTGAATCGGGCGGATATAATGAAAAACTGTTTTTT. Protein: CASSESGGYNEKLFF.

This clonotype was observed at least ten times. V gene TRBV2 combines with J gene TRBJ1-3; TRBD1 is a possible D gene (5 bases). Germline CDR1 SNHLY, CDR2 FYNNEI. This CDR3 is 17 amino acids long. Trimming cost V 5 bases and J 2 bases, with 19 bases left between them. The CDR3 DNA reads as TGTGCCAGCAGTAGGATCGCGGGGCAGCTAACTGGAAACACCATATATTTT. This sequence encodes CASSRIAGQLTGNTIYF.

This clonotype has at least ten counts. The chain links TRBV6-6 to TRBJ2-1, with 7 bases lining up with TRBD1. The V segment lost 2 bases and the J segment 6 bases; nucleotides outside the gene matches: 4. The germline CDR1 and CDR2 sequences are MNHNY and SVGAGI (reference sequence). The CDR3 is 14 amino acids. CDR3 sequence: CASSYEGAVNEQFF. In DNA form, the CDR3 reads TGTGCCAGCAGTTACGAGGGGGCGGTCAATGAGCAGTTCTTC.

This clonotype was observed at least ten times. The chain carries TRBV5-1 and TRBJ2-1; 12 nucleotides line up with TRBD2. V was clipped by 3 bases and J by 4 bases; unmatched bases: 2. This CDR3 has 15 residues. From germline, CDR1 is SGHRS and CDR2 YFSETQ. The CDR3 here is CASSYGTSGYNEQFF. The DNA for the CDR3 is TGCGCCAGCAGCTACGGGACTAGCGGGTACAATGAGCAGTTCTTC.

Regarding this clonotype: A much larger clonotype is one base distant, so this may be a read error. The chain carries TRBV7-9 and TRBJ2-3; TRBD1 aligns across 8 bases. Looked up from germline, CDR1 is SEHNR and CDR2 is FQNEAQ (reference sequence). The CDR3 covers 15 residues. CDR3 sequence (DNA): TGTGCCAGCAGCCCCGGACAGGGATGGGCAGATACGCAGTGTTTT. It is translated as CASSPGQGWADTQCF.

This clonotype was seen at least ten times. The CDR3 here is CASSLMGGLGYTF. CDR3 sequence (DNA): TGTGCCAGCAGTTTAATGGGAGGGCTTGGCTACACCTTC. The rearrangement links TRBV12-3 or TRBV12-4 to TRBJ1-2; no reliable D call. This CDR3 region has 13 residues. The V end lost 2 bases, the J end lost 7 bases, and 11 bases lay between the germline ends.

This clonotype was recorded at least ten times. Mismatch with germline at one junction end may stem from a read error. The rearrangement joins TRBV20-1 to TRBJ1-6, with 7 bases that match TRBD1. In germline, CDR1 is DFQATT, CDR2 SNEGSKA (reference sequence). The CDR3 sequence is 15 residues long. The CDR3 region has the DNA TGCAGTGCCCCCCCCTCGGGACAGTATAATTCACCCCTCCGCTTT. Translation gives CSAPPSGQYNSPLRF.

In this sample, this clonotype turned up many times. CDR3 sequence: CASSGLKSSGANVLTF. In DNA, the CDR3 is TGTGCCAGCAGTGGACTCAAGAGCTCTGGGGCCAACGTCCTGACTTTC. This sequence joins TRBV6-1 and TRBJ2-6, with unresolved D. V gave up 4 bases and J gave up 0 bases, with 10 bases separating them. Germline lookup yields CDR1 MNHNS and CDR2 SASEGT. This CDR3 is built from 16 residues.

This clonotype was seen repeatedly, ten times or more. The V and J genes are TRBV20-1 and TRBJ2-1, with D perhaps matching TRBD2 (6 bases). Germline lookup yields CDR1 DFQATT and CDR2 SNEGSKA (reference sequence). V lost 3 bases to trimming and J lost 0 bases, with 24 bases between them. The CDR3 has 19 residues. The DNA for the CDR3 is TGCAGTGCTAGCCCCCGGGACTCCAGCGTGGGAAGCTCCTACAATGAGCAGTTCTTC. Translated: CSASPRDSSVGSSYNEQFF.

This clonotype was seen repeatedly, ten times or more. This chain connects TRBV12-3 or TRBV12-4 to TRBJ2-3; D call uncertain. The CDR3 length is 13 residues. V lost 2 bases and J 2 bases, leaving 5 bases between the germline ends. The CDR3 spells CASSLRPTDTQYF. Written as DNA, the CDR3 is TGTGCCAGCAGTTTACGTCCCACAGATACGCAGTATTTT.

As concerns this clonotype: The CDR3 ends on some other residue instead of the conserved phenylalanine or tryptophan, so this is likely a read error. The chain links TRBV15 to TRBJ2-5; 10 nucleotides align to TRBD1. V lost 3 bases, J lost 3 bases, and 4 bases stayed unmatched. Germline V gene sequence: CDR1 LNHNV, CDR2 YYDKDF (reference sequence). The CDR3 length is 15 residues. The DNA of the CDR3 is TGTGCCACCAGCAGCCCGGACAGGGGGGAAGAGACCCAGTACTCC. Translation: CATSSPDRGEETQYS.

Comment on this clonotype: A much larger clonotype is one base distant, so this may be a read error. The genes are TRBV7-9 and TRBJ2-2; TRBD2 matches at 11 bases. CDR1 is SEHNR, CDR2 FQNEAQ, per germline (reference sequence). CDR3 size: 17 residues. V lost 4 bases, J lost 0 bases, and 4 bases stayed unmatched. The CDR3, as DNA: TGTGCCAGCAGCTCGACTAGCGGGAAAACGAACACCGGGGAGCTGTTTTTT. This sequence encodes CASSSTSGKTNTGELFF.

In the case of this clonotype: Being one base from a much bigger clone, this may be a read error. This chain joins TRBV30 and TRBJ1-2; 8 nucleotides match TRBD1. Germline values: CDR1 GTSNPN, CDR2 SVGIG (reference sequence). This CDR3 is 14 amino acids long. The trim removed 3 bases at V and 4 bases at J, leaving 7 bases unmatched. CDR3: CAWRRRGQGYGYTF. In DNA, the CDR3 is TGTGCCTGGAGGCGCAGGGGGCAAGGCTATGGCTACACCTTC.

This clonotype was observed many times. V is TRBV11-2 and J is TRBJ2-3; 10 bases match TRBD1. CDR1 and CDR2 from the germline V gene are SGHAT and FQNNGV. V trimming: 5 bases; J trimming: 6 bases; junction bases outside the gene matches: 17. The length of the CDR3 is 18 residues. The CDR3 sequence: CASSALAGDRGRSDTQYF. In DNA form, the CDR3 reads TGTGCCAGCAGCGCCCTGGCGGGGGACAGGGGACGTTCGGATACGCAGTATTTT.

This clonotype was counted many times. The chain has TRBV13 and TRBJ2-7; no definite D call. In germline, CDR1 is PRHDT, CDR2 FYEKMQ (reference sequence). Trimming took off 2 bases at V and 5 bases at J, with 4 bases between the two ends. The CDR3 length is 11 residues. The CDR3 DNA is TGTGCCAGCAGCTTATCGGACGAGCAGTACTTC. Translation: CASSLSDEQYF.

As to this clonotype: This could be a read error, since a much larger clone is one nucleotide away. The chain uses TRBV24-1 and TRBJ1-2, with 7 bases matching TRBD1. This CDR3 is 14 amino acids long. The ends lost 0 bases at V and 9 bases at J; junction bases unmatched: 6. Germline V lookup: CDR1 KGHDR, CDR2 SFDVKD. The CDR3: CATSDLRGGGSYTF. DNA of the CDR3: TGTGCCACCAGTGATTTGAGAGGGGGCGGTAGCTACACCTTC.

This clonotype has at least ten counts. The V call is TRBV11-2, the J call TRBJ1-4; D is uncertain. This CDR3 has 15 residues. V was clipped by 5 bases and J by 7 bases, with 17 bases between them. Germline assignment: CDR1 SGHAT and CDR2 FQNNGV. The CDR3 nucleotides read TGTGCCAGCAGCGAAGACGGGCGTGTAGTTGAAAAACTGTTTTTT. Residues: CASSEDGRVVEKLFF.